These 20 T cell receptor beta chains came from one sample sequenced in a study of vaccination effects on CD4 cells after COVID-19. Within the ViraFEST assay, antigen-specific CD4+ T cells underwent expansion with viral peptide pools prior to sequencing. Isolation of CD4+ T cells took place after about nine days of culture. Two-dose vaccination with either BNT162b2 or mRNA-1273 was given to the participants. What these receptors recognize is not known. Generated by immunoSEQ multiplex PCR, the TCRdb table keeps only in-frame clones and is missing some. Of about 20,000 clones in the sample, 72% were seen once. The sample in question was CD4+ T cells from PBMCs cultured with HCoV-NL63 spike peptides, obtained after COVID-19 vaccination. The origin of the receptors is a human donor who received a COVID-19 vaccine.

This clone appeared a single time. The chain recombines TRBV6-5 with TRBJ2-7, with D unclear. This CDR3 is 13 amino acids long. CDR1 is MNHEY, CDR2 SVGAGI, per germline. The V end was cut by 6 bases, the J end by 1 base, with 10 bases between. CDR3 in DNA: TGTGCCAGCAGCCCAGACTTTTCCTACGAGCAGTACTTC. Protein: CASSPDFSYEQYF.

The chain couples TRBV5-1 to TRBJ2-3; 8 bases agree with TRBD2. Germline V gene lookup returns CDR1 SGHRS and CDR2 YFSETQ. Trimming removed 0 bases from V and 5 bases from J; junction bases left unmatched: 8. The CDR3 contains 16 residues. The CDR3: CASSLVSGGAGDTQYF. DNA of the CDR3: TGCGCCAGCAGCTTGGTATCGGGGGGGGCCGGAGATACGCAGTATTTT.

The chain recombines TRBV7-9 with TRBJ1-3, with TRBD1 as a possible D gene (5 bases). This CDR3 is 15 amino acids long. Germline CDR1 and CDR2: SEHNR and FQNEAQ (reference sequence). Trimming cost V 1 base and J 5 bases, with 12 bases left between them. The CDR3 loop is CASSLDAAGRNTIYF. The CDR3 DNA reads as TGTGCCAGCAGCTTAGATGCGGCAGGGAGAAACACCATATATTTT.

CDR3 amino acids: CASSLPPGGRGYTF. The CDR3, as DNA: TGTGCCAGCAGCCTCCCACCGGGGGGTCGTGGCTACACCTTC. The chain is built from TRBV5-4 and TRBJ1-2, with a weak D call TRBD1 (5 bases). Germline CDR1 is SGHNT and CDR2 is YYREEE (reference sequence). This CDR3 region has 14 residues. V dropped 4 bases and J dropped 7 bases, with 17 bases sitting between them.

This chain links TRBV6-5 with TRBJ2-3; D is tentatively TRBD1 or TRBD2 (6 bases each). CDR3 length: 16 amino acids. Germline V gene sequence: CDR1 MNHEY, CDR2 SVGAGI. With 0 bases removed from V and 4 bases from J, the gap between germline ends came to 14 bases. Written as DNA, the CDR3 is TGTGCCAGCAGTTACTCGTGGAACAGGGAGGCAGATACGCAGTATTTT. It is translated as CASSYSWNREADTQYF.

The chain employs TRBV20-1 and TRBJ2-1; TRBD2 aligns across 12 bases. V was clipped by 3 bases and J by 4 bases; unmatched bases: 4. This CDR3 comprises 15 residues. Germline V CDR1 and CDR2: DFQATT, SNEGSKA (reference sequence). CDR3 residues: CSASAGLAGYNEQFF. The CDR3 DNA is TGCAGTGCTAGTGCTGGACTAGCGGGGTACAATGAGCAGTTCTTC.

The table lists this clone with a few counts. The V call is TRBV3-1 (or the pseudogene TRBV3-2), the J call TRBJ2-5, with TRBD2 as a possible D gene (5 bases). Trimming took off 6 bases at V and 0 bases at J, with 14 bases between the two ends. This CDR3 region has 15 residues. Germline lookup yields CDR1 LGHDT and CDR2 YNNKEL (reference sequence). The DNA of the CDR3 is TGTGCCAGCAGTCCGGGAAGTTCAGACCAAGAGACCCAGTACTTC. This encodes CASSPGSSDQETQYF.

In DNA, the CDR3 is TGTGCCAGCAGCCCGTTAACAGGGCCAACTAACTATGGCTACACCTTC. Translated: CASSPLTGPTNYGYTF. The V gene is TRBV7-7, the J gene TRBJ1-2, with D maybe TRBD1 (6 bases). CDR3 length: 16 amino acids. V shed 5 bases and J shed 0 bases, with 16 bases lying between them. Germline assignment: CDR1 SSHAT and CDR2 FNYEAQ (reference sequence).

The chain has TRBV6-5 and TRBJ1-4; D uncertain. The CDR3 contains 15 residues. The V gene lost 7 bases and the J gene lost 1 base, with 13 bases spanning the gap. Germline V gene data show CDR1 as MNHEY and CDR2 as SVGAGI. The DNA of the CDR3 is TGTGCCAGCAAGCAGCACCCCTTAACTAATGAAAAACTGTTTTTT. Amino acid sequence: CASKQHPLTNEKLFF.

CDR3 sequence (DNA): TGTGCCAGCAGCTTGGCCAAGGGAGTACGTATAGGTACGCAGTATTTT. Encoded protein: CASSLAKGVRIGTQYF. The V call is TRBV5-4, the J call TRBJ2-3; perhaps TRBD2 as D (5 bases). V was cut by 0 bases and J by 8 bases, with 19 bases left in between. Germline values: CDR1 SGHNT, CDR2 YYREEE (reference sequence). The CDR3 runs to 16 residues.

The chain employs TRBV19 and TRBJ1-2, with D possibly being TRBD1 (6 bases). V was cut by 7 bases and J by 9 bases, with 18 bases left in between. This CDR3 is built from 13 residues. Germline V gene sequence: CDR1 LNHDA, CDR2 SQIVND (reference sequence). CDR3 DNA: TGTGCCAGTAATGACAGGCCCGGTGGGAGCTACACCTTC. This sequence encodes CASNDRPGGSYTF.

The rearrangement links TRBV6-1 to TRBJ2-3; TRBD2 aligns across 8 bases. CDR3 length equals 14 residues. With V trimmed by 4 bases and J by 1 base, 1 base remained unmatched. The germline V gene has CDR1 MNHNS and CDR2 SASEGT. This chain's CDR3 is CASSGAGGTDTQYF. The CDR3 DNA reads TGTGCCAGCAGTGGAGCGGGGGGCACAGATACGCAGTATTTT.

The chain joins TRBV12-3 or TRBV12-4 to TRBJ1-2; 7 positions agree with TRBD1. CDR3 size: 13 residues. With V trimmed by 4 bases and J by 4 bases, 3 bases remained unmatched. DNA of the CDR3: TGTGCCAGCAGTTGGAAGGGGGCCTATGGCTACACCTTC. Translation: CASSWKGAYGYTF.

The chain combines TRBV11-2 with TRBJ1-4; TRBD1 aligns across 7 bases. The CDR3 is 15 amino acids. CDR1 and CDR2 (germline): SGHAT, FQNNGV. The junction had 7 bases not matched to a gene; V was cut back by 1 base and J by 8 bases. The CDR3 loop reads CASSLGRGRREKLFF. The CDR3 nucleotides are TGTGCCAGCAGCTTAGGGAGGGGGCGGAGGGAAAAACTGTTTTTT.

This chain joins TRBV5-1 and TRBJ2-3, with 8 bases matching TRBD1. CDR1 and CDR2 from the germline V gene are SGHRS and YFSETQ. The CDR3 runs 17 residues. V lost 0 bases to trimming and J lost 0 bases; unmatched junction nucleotides: 6. CDR3: CASSLDKTGVSTDTQYF. CDR3 in DNA: TGCGCCAGCAGCTTGGATAAGACAGGGGTTAGCACAGATACGCAGTATTTT.

V usage is TRBV9 and J usage is TRBJ1-6; 8 nucleotides match TRBD1. The CDR3 extends over 15 amino acids. V shed 3 bases and J 7 bases; nucleotides not matched to a gene: 6. CDR1 is SGDLS, CDR2 YYNGEE, per germline. The CDR3 spells CASSALDRANSPLHF. CDR3 nucleotides: TGTGCCAGCAGCGCCCTGGACAGGGCCAATTCACCCCTCCACTTT.

The chain employs TRBV5-4 and TRBJ1-2; 8 bases match TRBD1. V shed 4 bases, J shed 4 bases, and the junction held 9 bases outside the gene matches. Germline loops: CDR1 SGHNT, CDR2 YYREEE (reference sequence). The CDR3 covers 15 residues. CDR3 amino acids: CASSAGQGPLYGYTF. The CDR3 DNA reads as TGTGCCAGCAGCGCCGGACAGGGCCCTCTCTATGGCTACACCTTC.

The chain joins TRBV19 to TRBJ1-5, with TRBD1 identical over 8 bases. This CDR3 contains 16 residues. V was clipped by 6 bases and J by 3 bases; unmatched bases: 10. In germline, CDR1 is LNHDA, CDR2 SQIVND (reference sequence). The DNA for the CDR3 is TGTGCCAGTAGCACGACAGGGGTCTTTACCAATCAGCCCCAGCATTTT. Amino acids: CASSTTGVFTNQPQHF. The entire variable domain, with the rest obtained from reference TRBV19 and TRBJ1-5, is as follows: DGGITQSPKYLFRKEGQNVTLSCEQNLNHDAMYWYRQDPGQGLRLIYYSQIVNDFQKGDIAEGYSVSREKKESFPLTVTSAQKNPTAFYLCASSTTGVFTNQPQHFGDGTRLSIL.

The genes are TRBV6-4 and TRBJ2-1; D is perhaps TRBD2 (6 bases). The CDR3 spans 14 residues. Trimming left V 3 bases short and J 9 bases short, with 15 bases between. The germline V gene encodes CDR1 MRHNA and CDR2 SNTAGT. The CDR3 DNA reads as TGTGCCAGCAGTGAGTCTAGCGATGTGGGTGAGCAGTTCTTC. This sequence encodes CASSESSDVGEQFF.

This rearrangement joins TRBV7-6 to TRBJ2-6; D is tentatively TRBD1 or TRBD2 (5 bases each). Germline V gene data show CDR1 as SGHVS and CDR2 as FNYEAQ. This CDR3 region has 16 residues. Trimming cost V 5 bases and J 2 bases, with 13 bases left between them. CDR3 region: CASSPRGGAGANVLTF. CDR3 coding DNA: TGTGCCAGCAGCCCGAGGGGCGGTGCTGGGGCCAACGTCCTGACTTTC.